A single sample gave rise to the 25 T cell receptor beta chains below, sequenced in a study of PD-1 blockade in classical Hodgkin lymphoma. Time point: cycle 4 day 1 (C4D1), after five to seven weeks of nivolumab. Autologous stem cell transplantation was followed by relapse in every patient, and brentuximab vedotin exposure varied. Clones were sequenced by immunoSEQ multiplex PCR, and TCRdb holds only the in-frame ones, with some missing. The sample yields 99,000 or so clones, about nine tenths seen once. The starting material was peripheral blood mononuclear cells (PBMCs), obtained before the fourth cycle of nivolumab. Source of these receptors: a human donor with classical Hodgkin lymphoma.

The V and J genes are TRBV18 and TRBJ1-3; 10 positions match TRBD1. V was pared by 5 bases and J by 3 bases, with 4 bases of the junction left unmatched. The CDR3 has 15 amino acids. Germline CDR1 and CDR2: KGHSH and LQKENI. The CDR3 nucleotides are TGTGCCAGCTCATCGGGACAGGGGTATGGAAACACCATATATTTT. It codes for CASSSGQGYGNTIYF.

The chain uses TRBV27 and TRBJ1-3; a possible D gene is TRBD1 (6 bases). The V and J ends lost 6 bases and 4 bases respectively, with 13 bases between them. This CDR3 spans 14 amino acids. CDR1 and CDR2 from the germline V gene are MNHEY and SMNVEV (reference sequence). The chain's CDR3 is CASRRGDRGNTIYF. The DNA for the CDR3 is TGTGCCAGCAGAAGAGGAGACAGGGGAAACACCATATATTTT.

This chain connects TRBV10-3 to TRBJ1-4; 9 nucleotides line up with TRBD1. Germline-derived CDR1 and CDR2 are ENHRY and SYGVKD. Trimming at V came to 6 bases and at J to 8 bases, leaving 4 bases not matched to a gene. The CDR3 length is 13 residues. CDR3 protein: CAISRDRVEKLFF. The DNA for the CDR3 is TGTGCCATCAGCCGGGACAGGGTAGAAAAACTGTTTTTT.

The V and J genes are TRBV14 and TRBJ2-7; TRBD1 or TRBD2 may be the D gene (7 bases each). Per the germline V gene, CDR1 is SGHDN and CDR2 is FVKESK. The CDR3 covers 14 residues. Trimming stripped 1 base from V and 3 bases from J, with 10 bases between. The CDR3 DNA is TGTGCCAGCAGCCAAGCAGGGGGGGACTACGAGCAGTACTTC. Amino acid sequence: CASSQAGGDYEQYF.

The chain is built from TRBV30 and TRBJ1-4; D possibly corresponds to TRBD1 (6 bases). V was pared by 3 bases and J by 8 bases, with 16 bases between. This CDR3 has 14 amino acids. The germline V gene encodes CDR1 GTSNPN and CDR2 SVGIG (reference sequence). CDR3 sequence reads: CAWSPDRIGEKLFF. CDR3 in DNA: TGTGCCTGGAGCCCAGACAGGATTGGGGAAAAACTGTTTTTT.

This clone was seen only once. The rearrangement links TRBV19 to TRBJ2-2, with D unresolved. The CDR3 covers 11 residues. From germline, CDR1 is LNHDA and CDR2 SQIVND (reference sequence). V lost 7 bases and J lost 6, with 6 bases in between. The CDR3 here is CASKGSGELFF. CDR3 coding DNA: TGTGCCAGTAAGGGATCCGGGGAGCTGTTTTTT.

This rearrangement joins TRBV4-1 to TRBJ2-7; a possible D gene is TRBD1 (5 bases). Trimming took 3 bases from V and 3 from J, leaving 21 bases between them. The CDR3 covers 17 residues. From germline, CDR1 is MGHRA and CDR2 YSYEKL. CDR3 protein: CASSHIKTGGMYYEQYF. For the CDR3, the DNA is TGCGCCAGCAGCCACATAAAAACAGGTGGGATGTACTACGAGCAGTACTTC.

CDR3 DNA: TGTGCCAGCAGCTTCTCTAGCGGGAGTTCCGAGCAGTACTTC. Protein: CASSFSSGSSEQYF. The rearrangement uses TRBV11-2 and TRBJ2-7; TRBD2 agrees at 10 bases. Germline values: CDR1 SGHAT, CDR2 FQNNGV. The CDR3 covers 14 residues. Trimming at V came to 3 bases and at J to 6 bases, leaving 5 bases not matched to a gene.

The chain has TRBV28 and TRBJ2-1; D is undetermined. CDR3 length: 11 amino acids. Between the trimmed V and J ends, which lost 7 bases and 8 bases, there was a span of 9 bases. Germline V gene data show CDR1 as MDHEN and CDR2 as SYDVKM. The CDR3 DNA sequence: TGTGCCAGCACATTGGGTGATGAGCAGTTCTTC. Translation: CASTLGDEQFF.

Only one count was recorded for this clone. This chain joins TRBV19 and TRBJ2-5, with 7 bases fitting TRBD1. This CDR3 has 15 residues. CDR1 is LNHDA, CDR2 SQIVND, per germline (reference sequence). J was trimmed by 3 bases and V by 5 bases; bases with no gene match: 9. CDR3 sequence reads: CASSPPGQLKETQYF. CDR3 nucleotide sequence: TGTGCCAGTAGTCCGCCGGGACAGCTTAAAGAGACCCAGTACTTC.

This chain links TRBV5-5 with TRBJ1-4, with unresolved D. V was pared by 3 bases and J by 4 bases, with 10 bases between. This CDR3 spans 14 amino acids. CDR1 is SGHKS and CDR2 is YYEKEE in the germline V gene (reference sequence). The CDR3 spells CASSSPDLNEKLFF. CDR3 in DNA: TGTGCCAGCAGCTCCCCGGATCTTAATGAAAAACTGTTTTTT. Based on the CDR3 plus reference TRBV5-5 and TRBJ1-4, the full variable domain is DAGVTQSPTHLIKTRGQQVTLRCSPISGHKSVSWYQQVLGQGPQFIFQYYEKEERGRGNFPDRFSARQFPNYSSELNVNALLLGDSALYLCASSSPDLNEKLFFGSGTQLSVL.

The rearrangement joins TRBV7-8 to TRBJ2-1; 7 bases map to TRBD2. This CDR3 is built from 14 residues. The V gene end was trimmed by 1 base and the J gene end by 9 bases; junction bases not matched to a gene: 6. Germline CDR1 and CDR2: SGHVS and FQNEAQ. The CDR3 DNA is TGTGCCAGCAGCTTAGGGGCGGGAGAAGGTGAGCAGTTCTTC. Translation: CASSLGAGEGEQFF.

This clone was counted only a few times. This sequence joins TRBV30 and TRBJ1-1, with D uncertain. This CDR3 region has 12 residues. V lost 0 bases and J 4 bases, leaving 6 bases between the germline ends. From germline, CDR1 is GTSNPN and CDR2 SVGIG (reference sequence). The CDR3: CAWSVSGTEAFF. CDR3 nucleotide sequence: TGTGCCTGGAGTGTATCTGGCACTGAAGCTTTCTTT.

This rearrangement joins TRBV19 to TRBJ1-1; unclear D gene. V lost 7 bases and J lost 1, with 7 bases in between. The CDR3 length is 12 residues. Germline CDR1 and CDR2: LNHDA and SQIVND (reference sequence). The CDR3 DNA reads as TGTGCCAGTAAGACGGGGAACACTGAAGCTTTCTTT. Amino acid sequence: CASKTGNTEAFF.

This chain connects TRBV6-5 to TRBJ2-1, with D perhaps being TRBD1 or TRBD2 (5 bases each). This CDR3 is 16 amino acids long. Germline CDR1 and CDR2: MNHEY and SVGAGI. V was trimmed by 1 base and J by 3 bases, leaving 13 bases between them. The CDR3, as DNA: TGTGCCAGCAGTTACTTCCCCGAGGGGAACTACAATGAGCAGTTCTTC. Residues: CASSYFPEGNYNEQFF.

The chain uses TRBV7-2 and TRBJ2-7; D is ambiguous. The CDR3 consists of 14 residues. Germline V gene data show CDR1 as SGHTA and CDR2 as FQGNSA. V was clipped by 0 bases and J by 2 bases, with 8 bases between them. CDR3 DNA sequence: TGTGCCAGCAGCTTAGCGCAGCAAGCCTACGAGCAGTACTTC. This translates into CASSLAQQAYEQYF.

This sequence joins TRBV7-9 and TRBJ1-4; D is possibly TRBD1 (6 bases). Germline lookup yields CDR1 SEHNR and CDR2 FQNEAQ (reference sequence). This CDR3 region has 14 residues. The V and J ends lost 5 bases and 8 bases respectively, with 15 bases between them. The CDR3 protein is CASSARKGEEKLFF. CDR3 nucleotide sequence: TGTGCCAGCAGCGCCCGGAAGGGGGAAGAAAAACTGTTTTTT.

Only one count was recorded for this clone. This sequence joins TRBV19 and TRBJ2-2; D unclear. The CDR3 runs 14 residues. The germline gives CDR1 LNHDA, CDR2 SQIVND (reference sequence). V dropped 0 bases and J dropped 0 bases, with 2 bases sitting between them. CDR3 sequence reads: CASSIEANTGELFF. CDR3 coding DNA: TGTGCCAGTAGTATAGAGGCGAACACCGGGGAGCTGTTTTTT.

V usage is TRBV28 and J usage is TRBJ2-1, with 7 nucleotides matching TRBD2. The ends lost 7 bases at V and 4 bases at J; junction bases unmatched: 10. Germline CDR1 and CDR2: MDHEN and SYDVKM. The CDR3 is 15 residues long. CDR3 nucleotides: TGTGCCAGCACTTTGGGCGGGAGAGCATACAATGAGCAGTTCTTC. As protein: CASTLGGRAYNEQFF.

The chain has TRBV27 and TRBJ2-2; 8 bases map to TRBD2. V trimming: 2 bases; J trimming: 8 bases; junction bases outside the gene matches: 10. This CDR3 comprises 16 residues. Germline CDR1 MNHEY, CDR2 SMNVEV (reference sequence). The CDR3 is CASSLALAGPGGELFF. The CDR3 coding sequence is TGTGCCAGCAGTTTAGCCCTAGCGGGCCCCGGGGGGGAGCTGTTTTTT.

This clone has just one count. The chain recombines TRBV2 with TRBJ2-3, with no clear D. Trimming pared 1 base from V and 2 bases from J, leaving 4 bases between. The CDR3 runs to 13 residues. The germline V gene encodes CDR1 SNHLY and CDR2 FYNNEI. The CDR3 sequence: CASSEDITDTQYF. CDR3 bases: TGTGCCAGCAGTGAAGACATCACAGATACGCAGTATTTT.

The V and J genes are TRBV15 and TRBJ2-1; 7 bases agree with TRBD2. V lost 0 bases to trimming and J lost 1 base; unmatched junction nucleotides: 6. Germline-derived CDR1 and CDR2 are LNHNV and YYDKDF (reference sequence). The length of the CDR3 is 17 residues. The CDR3 sequence is CATSREDTAGSYNEQFF. CDR3 DNA sequence: TGTGCCACCAGCAGAGAAGACACAGCGGGGTCCTACAATGAGCAGTTCTTC.

This clone was picked up a small number of times. The gene calls are TRBV5-1 and TRBJ1-1, with a tentative D call TRBD1 (6 bases). Trimming removed 1 base from V and 3 bases from J, with 13 bases in between. The CDR3 length is 15 residues. Germline values: CDR1 SGHRS, CDR2 YFSETQ. In DNA, the CDR3 is TGCGCCAGCAGCTTGATTGGTAGGGGGGACACTGAAGCTTTCTTT. Translated: CASSLIGRGDTEAFF.

V is TRBV7-2 and J is TRBJ2-5, with TRBD1 matching 7 bases. V gave up 3 bases and J gave up 4 bases; unmatched junction bases: 5. This CDR3 is 14 amino acids long. In germline, CDR1 is SGHTA, CDR2 FQGNSA. CDR3 sequence: CASSFPGQRETQYF. CDR3 in DNA: TGTGCCAGCAGCTTCCCGGGACAGAGAGAGACCCAGTACTTC. The complete variable domain, with remaining parts taken from reference TRBV7-2 and TRBJ2-5, reads GAGVSQSPSNKVTEKGKDVELRCDPISGHTALYWYRQSLGQGLEFLIYFQGNSAPDKSGLPSDRFSAERTGGSVSTLTIQRTQQEDSAVYLCASSFPGQRETQYFGPGTRLLVL.

V usage is TRBV27 and J usage is TRBJ1-2; 11 bases are a match to TRBD1. CDR3 length equals 17 residues. J gave up 0 bases and V 4 bases, and 7 bases lay outside the gene matches. Germline V lookup: CDR1 MNHEY, CDR2 SMNVEV (reference sequence). CDR3 amino acids: CASSSRDRGDPNYGYTF. The CDR3 DNA reads TGTGCCAGCAGTTCCCGGGACAGGGGGGACCCTAACTATGGCTACACCTTC.